The next 30 T cell receptor beta chains were all read from a single sample in a study of OX40 agonist ivuxolimab in advanced cancers. Library preparation employed the immunoSEQ multiplex PCR assay. What TCRdb holds here is the immuneACCESS table cut down to in-frame rearrangements. Part of the clones is not present; checked against another copy, under half of the missing clones reflect an unresolved V gene, and the others are unexplained. In all, the sample holds around 110,000 clones, and roughly 93% of those were seen once. Approximately 0.15% of the sample is taken by the ten largest. This specimen consisted of CD4+ or CD8+ T cells sorted from blood, obtained in a trial of the OX40 agonist ivuxolimab. These receptors all stem from an adult with an advanced solid tumor such as melanoma, head and neck, liver or kidney cancer.

The chain employs TRBV4-2 and TRBJ2-2; D ambiguous. The germline gives CDR1 LGHNA, CDR2 YNFKEQ. This CDR3 region has 14 residues. Trimming took off 1 base at V and 6 bases at J, with 9 bases between the two ends. CDR3: CASSQVGAPGELFF. Written as DNA, the CDR3 is TGTGCCAGCAGCCAAGTTGGTGCGCCCGGGGAGCTGTTTTTT.

The chain recombines TRBV19 with TRBJ2-3; 13 bases are shared with TRBD2. The germline gives CDR1 LNHDA, CDR2 SQIVND (reference sequence). Trimming at V came to 4 bases and at J to 2 bases, leaving 6 bases not matched to a gene. This CDR3 region has 17 residues. The CDR3 DNA is TGTGCCAGTAGTAACCCGGGACTAGCGGGACCCACAGATACGCAGTATTTT. Residues: CASSNPGLAGPTDTQYF.

The genes are TRBV6-6 and TRBJ2-7; a weak D match, TRBD1 (6 bases). The V and J ends lost 5 bases and 2 bases respectively, with 16 bases between them. The CDR3 totals 15 residues. Germline CDR1 reads MNHNY; CDR2 reads SVGAGI (reference sequence). The CDR3 here is CASSRGSDSAYEQYF. The CDR3 DNA is TGTGCCAGCAGTAGGGGGTCGGACTCAGCCTACGAGCAGTACTTC.

This clone was detected once. The genes are TRBV14 and TRBJ2-3; the D call may be TRBD1 or TRBD2 (5 bases each). The CDR3 is 16 amino acids. Per germline, CDR1 SGHDN and CDR2 FVKESK. The V end was cut by 0 bases, the J end by 3 bases, with 13 bases between. The CDR3 bases are TGTGCCAGCAGCCAAGATCGGGGCTTGGGGACAGATACGCAGTATTTT. It codes for CASSQDRGLGTDTQYF.

A remark on this clone: A junction boundary mismatches the germline segment, possibly from a read error. The chain links TRBV7-9 to TRBJ2-3; tentative D call: TRBD1 (7 bases). CDR1 is SEHNR, CDR2 FQNEAQ, per germline (reference sequence). CDR3 length equals 17 residues. In DNA form, the CDR3 reads TGTGCCAGCAGCTCCCCCCCTGGGACCGCGGGGACAGATCCGCAGTATTTT. It specifies CASSSPPGTAGTDPQYF.

J is TRBJ2-5 and V is TRBV5-1; possibly TRBD1 or TRBD2 for D (7 bases each). This CDR3 has 17 residues. The V end was cut by 4 bases, the J end by 5 bases, with 24 bases between. The V gene's germline CDR1 is SGHRS and CDR2 YFSETQ. CDR3 bases: TGCGCCAGCAGCCTTACAACTGGGGGGGACAGATGGGAGACCCAGTACTTC. Amino acid sequence: CASSLTTGGDRWETQYF. Together with reference TRBV5-1 and TRBJ2-5, the CDR3 gives the full variable domain: KAGVTQTPRYLIKTRGQQVTLSCSPISGHRSVSWYQQTPGQGLQFLFEYFSETQRNKGNFPGRFSGRQFSNSRSEMNVSTLELGDSALYLCASSLTTGGDRWETQYFGPGTRLLVL.

Only one count was recorded for this clone. The rearrangement joins TRBV5-1 to TRBJ1-5; D not certain. Germline CDR1 SGHRS, CDR2 YFSETQ. Trimming left V 1 base short and J 8 bases short, with 13 bases between. The length of the CDR3 is 14 residues. CDR3: CASSLFGGEKPQHF. DNA for the CDR3: TGCGCCAGCAGCTTGTTTGGCGGGGAGAAGCCCCAGCATTTT. Full variable domain (remainder filled in from reference TRBV5-1 and TRBJ1-5): KAGVTQTPRYLIKTRGQQVTLSCSPISGHRSVSWYQQTPGQGLQFLFEYFSETQRNKGNFPGRFSGRQFSNSRSEMNVSTLELGDSALYLCASSLFGGEKPQHFGDGTRLSIL.

The chain joins TRBV7-3 to TRBJ1-3, with 11 bases matching TRBD1. V shed 4 bases and J 2 bases; nucleotides not matched to a gene: 1. The CDR3 has 15 amino acids. Germline V CDR1 and CDR2: SGHTA, FQGTGA. CDR3 protein: CASSSDRGPGNTIYF. In nucleotides, the CDR3 is TGTGCCAGCAGCTCGGACAGGGGGCCTGGAAACACCATATATTTT.

The chain links TRBV6-5 to TRBJ2-7; the D gene could be TRBD1 or TRBD2 (5 bases each). CDR3 length: 15 amino acids. With 0 bases removed from V and 4 bases from J, the gap between germline ends came to 13 bases. CDR1 MNHEY and CDR2 SVGAGI come from the germline V gene. The CDR3 protein is CASSYSGRNRYEQYF. The CDR3 bases are TGTGCCAGCAGTTACTCGGGACGGAATCGATACGAGCAGTACTTC.

The CDR3 sequence: CASSPLGWDTKLSYNSPLHF. The CDR3 DNA is TGTGCCAGCTCACCATTAGGTTGGGACACCAAGCTGTCGTATAATTCACCCCTCCACTTT. V gene TRBV18 combines with J gene TRBJ1-6, with D maybe TRBD1 (6 bases). Germline loops: CDR1 KGHSH, CDR2 LQKENI. The CDR3 contains 20 residues. With 2 bases removed from V and 4 bases from J, the gap between germline ends came to 24 bases.

The chain uses TRBV7-8 and TRBJ1-1; D is unresolved. This CDR3 comprises 11 residues. With 4 bases removed from V and 10 bases from J, the gap between germline ends came to 10 bases. Germline V gene lookup returns CDR1 SGHVS and CDR2 FQNEAQ. CDR3 DNA: TGTGCCAGCAGCTCCCCGGGAGTAGCTTTCTTT. It translates to CASSSPGVAFF.

This clone has just one count. This rearrangement joins TRBV19 to TRBJ2-7; weak D call: TRBD1 (5 bases). V shed 3 bases and J shed 6 bases, with 12 bases lying between them. Germline V gives CDR1 LNHDA, CDR2 SQIVND (reference sequence). The CDR3 length is 13 residues. The CDR3 sequence: CASSIAPRVEQYF. In nucleotides, the CDR3 is TGTGCCAGTAGTATCGCCCCCAGGGTCGAGCAGTACTTC.

J is TRBJ2-7 and V is TRBV27, with D uncertain. Per the germline V gene, CDR1 is MNHEY and CDR2 is SMNVEV (reference sequence). CDR3 length: 13 residues. V shed 2 bases and J shed 2 bases, with 7 bases lying between them. CDR3 sequence: CASSLRLAYEQYF. The CDR3 region has the DNA TGTGCCAGCAGTTTACGCCTAGCCTACGAGCAGTACTTC.

A remark on this clone: A junction end diverges from the germline sequence, so it may reflect a read error. This chain links TRBV7-9 with TRBJ2-1; D may match TRBD1 or TRBD2 (5 bases each). CDR3 length equals 11 residues. Germline V gene sequence: CDR1 SEHNR, CDR2 FQNEAQ (reference sequence). The CDR3 loop is CASSNRDQVLF. CDR3 DNA sequence: TGTGCCAGCAGCAACCGGGACCAGGTGCTCTTC.

The rearrangement joins TRBV2 to TRBJ1-2; 7 bases are shared with TRBD1. V gave up 7 bases and J gave up 5 bases; unmatched junction bases: 7. Germline V gives CDR1 SNHLY, CDR2 FYNNEI. There are 13 residues in the CDR3. DNA of the CDR3: TGTGCCAGCAACCGCCAGGGGGTATATGGCTACACCTTC. Residues: CASNRQGVYGYTF.

Written as DNA, the CDR3 is TGTGCCAGCAGTCTCCAACCGAAGTACGAGCAGTACTTC. Its translation is CASSLQPKYEQYF. The chain is built from TRBV28 and TRBJ2-7; D uncertain. Per germline, CDR1 MDHEN and CDR2 SYDVKM. Trimming left V 5 bases short and J 4 bases short, with 12 bases between. This CDR3 region has 13 residues.

The V call is TRBV11-2, the J call TRBJ2-3; D remains ambiguous. Trimming shortened V by 6 bases and J by 0 bases, and 7 bases separated the two germline ends. There are 13 residues in the CDR3. The germline CDR1 and CDR2 sequences are SGHAT and FQNNGV. Written as DNA, the CDR3 is TGTGCCAGCAGGAGCCTAAGCACAGATACGCAGTATTTT. Protein: CASRSLSTDTQYF.

The chain employs TRBV6-1 and TRBJ1-2, with D unresolved. Trimming removed 4 bases at V and 8 bases at J, with 17 bases between. Germline V gives CDR1 MNHNS, CDR2 SASEGT. The CDR3 loop spans 14 amino acids. The DNA for the CDR3 is TGTGCCAGCAGTGCGCAGACGGAGGAGGTGGGCTACACCTTC. This codes for CASSAQTEEVGYTF.

CDR3 nucleotides: TGTGCCAGCAGTGACTCGGGACAGGGGACCCAGTACTTC. It codes for CASSDSGQGTQYF. The chain uses TRBV6-4 and TRBJ2-5; 9 bases are a match to TRBD1. CDR3 size: 13 residues. V was pared by 0 bases and J by 7 bases, with 0 bases of the junction left unmatched. CDR1 and CDR2 (germline): MRHNA, SNTAGT.

About this clone: The junction departs from the called germline gene at one end, perhaps through a read error. The chain carries TRBV7-2 and TRBJ1-4; D unclear. The CDR3 totals 16 residues. Germline V gives CDR1 SGHTA, CDR2 FQGNSA. The chain's CDR3 is CASSLGNRATNEKLFF. The CDR3 DNA is TGTGCCAGCAGCCTAGGCAACAGAGCAACAAATGAAAAACTGTTTTTT.

The V and J genes are TRBV7-7 and TRBJ2-3; tentatively, D is TRBD2 (6 bases). CDR1 and CDR2 from the germline V gene are SSHAT and FNYEAQ (reference sequence). This CDR3 has 14 residues. The V end lost 5 bases, the J end lost 2 bases, and 11 bases lay between the germline ends. CDR3 in amino acids: CASSAGLVTDTQYF. The CDR3 DNA follows: TGTGCCAGCAGCGCGGGACTCGTCACAGATACGCAGTATTTT.

J is TRBJ2-5 and V is TRBV27; D may be TRBD1 (5 bases). Germline V gene data show CDR1 as MNHEY and CDR2 as SMNVEV (reference sequence). The length of the CDR3 is 14 residues. V was shortened by 6 bases and J by 7 bases, with 18 bases between the two germline ends. In nucleotides, the CDR3 is TGTGCCAGCAGCCCTATGGTCTTCCAGGGGACCCAGTACTTC. Amino acid sequence: CASSPMVFQGTQYF.

This sequence joins TRBV18 and TRBJ1-3; weak D call: TRBD1 (5 bases). V shed 3 bases and J shed 1 base, with 10 bases lying between them. The length of the CDR3 is 15 residues. CDR1 is KGHSH and CDR2 is LQKENI in the germline V gene. CDR3 DNA sequence: TGTGCCAGCTCACCCCTACAGGAGTCTGGAAACACCATATATTTT. Protein: CASSPLQESGNTIYF.

This sequence joins TRBV18 and TRBJ2-2; D gene ambiguous. This CDR3 contains 14 residues. V was pared by 1 base and J by 6 bases, with 9 bases between. Per germline, CDR1 KGHSH and CDR2 LQKENI. The CDR3: CASSPQGSAGELFF. DNA of the CDR3: TGTGCCAGCTCACCACAGGGCTCCGCCGGGGAGCTGTTTTTT.

In nucleotides, the CDR3 is TGTGCCTGGAGTGGGTCAGACTGGCGGTACTTC. Translating it yields CAWSGSDWRYF. The J gene is TRBJ2-7, the V gene TRBV30; no reliable D call. CDR1 GTSNPN and CDR2 SVGIG come from the germline V gene (reference sequence). This CDR3 spans 11 amino acids. V was pared by 1 base and J by 12 bases, with 13 bases between.

This rearrangement joins TRBV28 to TRBJ1-3; D gene unclear. The CDR3 loop spans 15 amino acids. Germline CDR1 MDHEN, CDR2 SYDVKM. Trimming took 5 bases from V and 0 from J, leaving 11 bases between them. CDR3 region: CASSPPRHSGNTIYF. CDR3 nucleotides: TGTGCCAGCAGTCCGCCGCGGCACTCTGGAAACACCATATATTTT.

Of note for this clone: The junction departs from germline at one end; a sequencing error may be responsible. V gene TRBV30 combines with J gene TRBJ2-5; the match to TRBD2 covers 8 bases. This CDR3 spans 15 amino acids. The germline CDR1 and CDR2 sequences are GTSNPN and SVGIG (reference sequence). DNA for the CDR3: TGTGCTTGGACCCCCCCTAGCGGTCCGGGGGGGGCCCAGTACTTC. Translation gives CAWTPPSGPGGAQYF.

The chain joins TRBV5-4 to TRBJ1-3; a possible D gene is TRBD1 (5 bases). The CDR3 consists of 16 residues. CDR1 and CDR2 (germline): SGHNT, YYREEE (reference sequence). Trimming took off 6 bases at V and 4 bases at J, with 20 bases between the two ends. The CDR3 here is CASTYTGLVAGNTIYF. CDR3 DNA sequence: TGTGCCAGCACCTATACGGGACTTGTTGCGGGAAACACCATATATTTT.

The rearrangement links TRBV19 to TRBJ2-3; D ambiguous. This CDR3 spans 13 amino acids. Germline assignment: CDR1 LNHDA and CDR2 SQIVND (reference sequence). V lost 5 bases and J lost 2, with 8 bases in between. The CDR3 spells CASSYTNTDTQYF. The CDR3 DNA follows: TGTGCCAGTAGTTATACAAACACAGATACGCAGTATTTT.

V is TRBV19 and J is TRBJ2-1; D possibly corresponds to TRBD1 (5 bases). CDR1 and CDR2 from the germline V gene are LNHDA and SQIVND (reference sequence). Trimming cost V 6 bases and J 0 bases, with 12 bases left between them. CDR3 length: 15 residues. This CDR3 reads CASSLGHISYNEQFF. In DNA, the CDR3 is TGTGCCAGTAGCTTAGGACATATCTCCTACAATGAGCAGTTCTTC.